This paragraph covers one T cell receptor (beta chain) sequence. What it binds is unknown. The sample belongs to a study of vaccination effects on CD4 cells after COVID-19. TCRdb keeps only in-frame clones here, not all; method: immunoSEQ multiplex PCR. The sample carries around 21,000 clones, 65% to 80% recorded once. Overall study findings and caveats: After vaccination, at late timepoints, clones induced by infection and by vaccine contracted markedly.

Antigen-specific CD4+ T cells expanded by the ViraFEST assay with viral peptide pools were then sequenced. CD4+ T cell isolation took place after approximately 11 days of culture. Vaccinated participants had no history of SARS-CoV-2 infection and tested negative for nucleocapsid antibodies. Culturing of a few million PBMC per well took place with 8.5 to 10 IU/ml IL-2 and 9.5 to 10 ug/ml peptides. IL-2 medium supplanted half the medium on days 3 and 7. This CDR3 comprises 16 residues. Germline V CDR1 and CDR2: MNHEY, SVGAGI. V was cut by 2 bases and J by 0 bases, with 8 bases left in between. The sample was CD4+ T cells from PBMCs cultured with HCoV-NL63 spike peptides, taken before COVID-19 vaccination. This chain uses TRBV6-5 with TRBJ2-6; D might be TRBD2 (6 bases). The TCR comes from a human donor who received a COVID-19 vaccine. The CDR3 DNA follows: TGTGCCAGCAGTTACGCGGGAAACTCTGGGGCCAACGTCCTGACTTTC. Translation gives CASSYAGNSGANVLTF.